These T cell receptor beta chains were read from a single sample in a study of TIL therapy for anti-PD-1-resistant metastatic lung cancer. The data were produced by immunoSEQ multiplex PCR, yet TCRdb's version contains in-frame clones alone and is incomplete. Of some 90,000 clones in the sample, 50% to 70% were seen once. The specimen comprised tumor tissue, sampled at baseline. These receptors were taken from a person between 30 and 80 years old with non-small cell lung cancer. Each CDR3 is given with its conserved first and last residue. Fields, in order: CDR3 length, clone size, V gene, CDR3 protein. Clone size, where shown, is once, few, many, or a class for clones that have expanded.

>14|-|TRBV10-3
CAISDTGEAYEQYF
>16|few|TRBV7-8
CASSRVGGGMNTEAFF
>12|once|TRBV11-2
CASSPSTDTQYF
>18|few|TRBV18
CASSPEVGSRVSGNTIYF
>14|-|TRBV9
CASSVGGTEDTQYF
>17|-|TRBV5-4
CASSLTSSTGGYNEQFF
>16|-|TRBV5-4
CASSSWTGGGTDTQYF
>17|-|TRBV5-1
CASSPTGGGIDNSPLHF
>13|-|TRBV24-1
CATSDGGKKTQYF
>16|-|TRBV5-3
CARSLYSREGYNEQFF
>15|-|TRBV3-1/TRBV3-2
CASSPYGQGTDTQYF
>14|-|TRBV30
CAWRLAGPNNEQFF
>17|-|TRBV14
CASSLRTSGKSYNEQFF
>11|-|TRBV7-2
CASSPALEAFF
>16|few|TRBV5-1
CASSLAATGYNSPLHF
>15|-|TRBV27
CASSSPQGRSFTAFF
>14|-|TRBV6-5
CASRTGVLDTEAFF
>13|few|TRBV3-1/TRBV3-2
CASSQDLNQPQHF
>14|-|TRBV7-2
CASSFGGTGNTIYF
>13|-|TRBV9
CASSGRDGDEQYF
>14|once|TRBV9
CASSVNSLYNEQFF
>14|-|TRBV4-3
CASSQDRGGTEAFF
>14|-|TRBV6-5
CATRTGTANEKLFF
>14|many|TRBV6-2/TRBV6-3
CASSLSGQPYEQYF
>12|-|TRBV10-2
CASRTDIRGYTF
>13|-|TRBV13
CASSLRAGGDQYF
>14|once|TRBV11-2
CASSRHQGVETQYF
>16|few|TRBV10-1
CASSESISGPFHEQFF
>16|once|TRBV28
CASSFVRAGFYNEQFF
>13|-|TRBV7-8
CASSTDPETEAFF
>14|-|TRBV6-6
CASSYLGENYGYTF
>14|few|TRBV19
CASSADRGRTEAFF
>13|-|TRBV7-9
CASSLAASYEQYF
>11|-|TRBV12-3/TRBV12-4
CASSFGSKTFF
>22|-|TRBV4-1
CASSARPPMVLAGRDHTDTQYF
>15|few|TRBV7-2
CASTIGGGPTYEQYF
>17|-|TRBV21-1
CASSKGPGGLAIYEQYF
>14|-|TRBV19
CASSTGGATYEQYF
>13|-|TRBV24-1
CATSSGVDYGYTF
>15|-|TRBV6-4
CASSVQGTSYNEQFF
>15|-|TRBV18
CASSPGQAFLSPLHF
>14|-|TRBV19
CASRLSGEMGEQYF
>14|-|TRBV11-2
CASSWRGETDTQYF
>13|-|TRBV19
CASTPRKGPPKFF
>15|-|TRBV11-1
CASSLGVYPNNEQFF
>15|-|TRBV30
CAWRHRFWANTEAFF
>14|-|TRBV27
CASSLAASTDTQYF
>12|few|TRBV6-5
CASSYINSPLHF
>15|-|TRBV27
CASSLGTGWADTQYF
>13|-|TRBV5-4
CASSFDFSYEQYF
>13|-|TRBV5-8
CASSLVVQTTQYF
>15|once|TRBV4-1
CASSQDTGGFYEQYF
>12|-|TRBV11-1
CASSLWGTELFF
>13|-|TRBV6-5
CASSLSGRDTQYF
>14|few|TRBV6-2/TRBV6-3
CASSYSRLGNEQFF
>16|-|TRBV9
CASSVLGQDSYNEQFF
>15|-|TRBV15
CATSRGGQHKEKLFF